The clone carrying this TCR beta chain was observed a handful of times. What it binds is unknown. This CDR3 is built from 19 residues. The ends lost 3 bases at V and 4 bases at J; junction bases unmatched: 14. Looked up from germline, CDR1 is SGHVS and CDR2 is FNYEAQ. An absence of ophthalmopathy progression within 18 months meant stable Graves' hyperthyroidism. This specimen comes from a study of T cells in Graves' hyperthyroidism and ophthalmopathy. Template material for amplifying TCR beta CDR3 regions consisted of RNA transcripts. RT-PCR in the first round (using the HTBI primer set) targeted the TCR CDR3. TCRdb reprocessed the multiplex PCR reads via MiXCR and lists one record per CDR3 protein. The sample carries a few hundred thousand distinct CDR3 sequences, 15% to 18% recorded once. Study outcomes and limitations: Ophthalmopathy got predicted by the model a median about 6.7 months before its onset.

The sequencing input was blood. The receptor was derived from a woman under 40 with Graves' hyperthyroidism. V gene TRBV7-6 combines with J gene TRBJ2-1; TRBD2 aligns across 11 bases. CDR3 sequence reads: CASSFSTPFGLAGYNEQFF. The CDR3 DNA follows: TGTGCCAGCAGCTTTAGTACTCCCTTCGGACTAGCGGGTTACAATGAGCAGTTCTTC.